A selection of T cell receptor beta chains follows, all from one sample in a study of control samples from healthy donors and cancer patients. Sequencing used immunoSEQ multiplex PCR; TCRdb keeps in-frame clones, though not all of them. In the table there are about 160,000 clones, around 90% of which are singletons. The source material was blood. The source of these receptors is a man younger than 40 in good health. Each CDR3 is given with its conserved first and last residue. A D gene is named only where the DNA matches it firmly. The size entry is marked missing in some rows and otherwise reads once, few, many or a size class.

>.|TRBJ2-2|.|TRBV12-3/TRBV12-4
CASSLDPGELFF
TGTGCCAGCAGTTTAGACCCCGGGGAGCTGTTTTTT
>.|TRBJ2-5|.|TRBV27
CASSETLYAGETQYF
TGTGCCAGCAGCGAGACACTCTACGCGGGAGAGACCCAGTACTTC
>once|TRBJ2-5|TRBD2|TRBV7-2
CASSLGGGKKETQYF
TGTGCCAGCAGCTTAGGGGGGGGGAAAAAAGAGACCCAGTACTTC
>.|TRBJ2-5|.|TRBV9
CASSVSQAQETQYF
TGTGCCAGCAGCGTAAGTCAGGCACAAGAGACCCAGTACTTC
>.|TRBJ1-2|TRBD1|TRBV18
CASSPTGTVYGYTF
TGTGCCAGCTCACCTACCGGGACAGTCTATGGCTACACCTTC
>.|TRBJ1-3|.|TRBV6-1
CASSEFQGLSSGNTIYF
TGTGCCAGCAGTGAGTTCCAGGGGTTAAGCTCTGGAAACACCATATATTTT
>.|TRBJ2-3|.|TRBV7-9
CASSLKWGAGDTQYF
TGTGCCAGCAGCTTAAAATGGGGGGCCGGAGATACGCAGTATTTT
>once|TRBJ2-3|TRBD1|TRBV7-2
CASSTRTGPGTDTQYF
TGTGCCAGCAGCACAAGGACAGGGCCGGGCACAGATACGCAGTATTTT
>.|TRBJ1-5|.|TRBV19
CASSREGLSNQPQHF
TGTGCCAGTAGTAGGGAGGGCCTCTCTAATCAGCCCCAGCATTTT
>once|TRBJ2-1|.|TRBV9
CASSVLAGSQYEQFF
TGTGCCAGCAGCGTATTGGCGGGGAGTCAGTATGAGCAGTTCTTC